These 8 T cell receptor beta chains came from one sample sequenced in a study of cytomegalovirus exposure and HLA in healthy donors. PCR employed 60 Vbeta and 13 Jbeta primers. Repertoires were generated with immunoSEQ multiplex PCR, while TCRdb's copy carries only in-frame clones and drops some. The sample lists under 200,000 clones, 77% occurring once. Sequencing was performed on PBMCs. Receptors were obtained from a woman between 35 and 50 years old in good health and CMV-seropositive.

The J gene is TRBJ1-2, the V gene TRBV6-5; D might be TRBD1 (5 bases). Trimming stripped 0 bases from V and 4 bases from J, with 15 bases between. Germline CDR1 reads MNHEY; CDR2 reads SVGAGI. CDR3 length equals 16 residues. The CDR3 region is CASSYSAGLLSYGYTF. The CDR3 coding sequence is TGTGCCAGCAGTTACTCCGCAGGGCTTTTGAGCTATGGCTACACCTTC.

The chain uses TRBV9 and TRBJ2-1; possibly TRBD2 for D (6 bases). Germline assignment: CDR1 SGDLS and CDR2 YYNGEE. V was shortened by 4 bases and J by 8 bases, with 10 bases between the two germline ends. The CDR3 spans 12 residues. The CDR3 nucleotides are TGTGCCAGCAGCCCGGGGGTCGATGAGCAGTTCTTC. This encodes CASSPGVDEQFF. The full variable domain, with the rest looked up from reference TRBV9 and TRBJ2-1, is DSGVTQTPKHLITATGQRVTLRCSPRSGDLSVYWYQQSLDQGLQFLIQYYNGEERAKGNILERFSAQQFPDLHSELNLSSLELGDSALYFCASSPGVDEQFFGPGTRLTVL.

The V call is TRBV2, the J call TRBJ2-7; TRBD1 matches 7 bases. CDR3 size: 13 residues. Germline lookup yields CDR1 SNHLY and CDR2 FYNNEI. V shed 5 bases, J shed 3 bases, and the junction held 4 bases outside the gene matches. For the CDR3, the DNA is TGTGCCAGCAGTCGACAGGGCGTCTACGAGCAGTACTTC. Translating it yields CASSRQGVYEQYF. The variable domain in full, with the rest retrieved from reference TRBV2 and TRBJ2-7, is EPEVTQTPSHQVTQMGQEVILRCVPISNHLYFYWYRQILGQKVEFLVSFYNNEISEKSEIFDDQFSVERPDGSNFTLKIRSTKLEDSAMYFCASSRQGVYEQYFGPGTRLTVT.

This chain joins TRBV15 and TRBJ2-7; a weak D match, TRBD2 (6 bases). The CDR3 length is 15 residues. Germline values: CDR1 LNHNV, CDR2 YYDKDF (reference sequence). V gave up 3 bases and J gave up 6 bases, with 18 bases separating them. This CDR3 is CATSRVRGYAPEQYF. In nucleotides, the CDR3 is TGTGCCACCAGCAGGGTGCGGGGTTATGCTCCCGAGCAGTACTTC.

CDR3 residues: CASSLGQGTGELFF. CDR3 DNA sequence: TGTGCCAGCAGCTTGGGACAGGGGACCGGGGAGCTGTTTTTT. The V and J genes are TRBV5-6 and TRBJ2-2; TRBD1 agrees at 8 bases. The germline V gene encodes CDR1 SGHDT and CDR2 YYEEEE. The CDR3 sequence is 14 residues long. The V gene end was trimmed by 0 bases and the J gene end by 5 bases; junction bases not matched to a gene: 0.

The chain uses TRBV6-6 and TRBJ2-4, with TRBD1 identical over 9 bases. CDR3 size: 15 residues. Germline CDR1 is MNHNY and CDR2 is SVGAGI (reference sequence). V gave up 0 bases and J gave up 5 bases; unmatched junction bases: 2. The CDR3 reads CASSYSGQGENIQYF. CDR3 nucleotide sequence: TGTGCCAGCAGTTACTCGGGACAGGGAGAAAACATTCAGTACTTC.

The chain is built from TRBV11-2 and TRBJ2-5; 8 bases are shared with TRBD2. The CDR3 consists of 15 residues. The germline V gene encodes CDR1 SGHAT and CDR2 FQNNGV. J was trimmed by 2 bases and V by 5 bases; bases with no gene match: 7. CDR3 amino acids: CASSTIGTRQETQYF. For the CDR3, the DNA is TGTGCCAGCAGCACTATAGGGACTAGACAAGAGACCCAGTACTTC.

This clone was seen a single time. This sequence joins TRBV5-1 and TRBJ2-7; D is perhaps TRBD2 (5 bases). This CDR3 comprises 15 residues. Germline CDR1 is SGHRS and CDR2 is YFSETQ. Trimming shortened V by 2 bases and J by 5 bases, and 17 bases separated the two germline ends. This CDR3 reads CASSFTPEKRDEQYF. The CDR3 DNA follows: TGCGCCAGCAGCTTCACTCCTGAGAAGAGGGACGAGCAGTACTTC.